A single sample is the source of the 31 T cell receptor beta chains below, sequenced in a study of shared clonotypes between healthy human individuals. Repertoires were generated with immunoSEQ multiplex PCR, while TCRdb's copy carries only in-frame clones and drops some. The sample lists 950,000 to 1,100,000 clones; around 78% were seen once. Sequenced input: memory CD4+ T cells from PBMCs. Described subset: CD45RA-negative fraction. The receptors derive from a man younger than 35 in good health. Some clones in this sample may be carry-over from other donors' samples.

This clone showed up just once. This chain uses TRBV28 with TRBJ2-5; 7 bases line up with TRBD1. V shed 3 bases and J 11 bases; nucleotides not matched to a gene: 9. CDR3 length equals 13 residues. The germline V gene has CDR1 MDHEN and CDR2 SYDVKM. CDR3 sequence (DNA): TGTGCCAGCAGTTTGAGTGCCCAGGGGGAGCAGTACTTC. This codes for CASSLSAQGEQYF.

J is TRBJ2-7 and V is TRBV5-1; TRBD1 agrees at 8 bases. The CDR3 is made up of 15 amino acids. The germline V gene has CDR1 SGHRS and CDR2 YFSETQ. J was trimmed by 6 bases and V by 5 bases; bases with no gene match: 13. The CDR3 nucleotides read TGCGCCAGCAGGGAGGCGGACAGGGAGGCTTCCGAGCAGTACTTC. Protein sequence: CASREADREASEQYF.

This chain connects TRBV5-1 to TRBJ1-1, with 8 bases lining up with TRBD1. The CDR3 length is 14 residues. Per germline, CDR1 SGHRS and CDR2 YFSETQ. V was pared by 2 bases and J by 5 bases, with 5 bases of the junction left unmatched. The CDR3 loop is CASSFPGGRTEAFF. The CDR3 bases are TGCGCCAGCAGCTTTCCAGGGGGCCGGACTGAAGCTTTCTTT. Complete variable domain (other parts from reference TRBV5-1 and TRBJ1-1): KAGVTQTPRYLIKTRGQQVTLSCSPISGHRSVSWYQQTPGQGLQFLFEYFSETQRNKGNFPGRFSGRQFSNSRSEMNVSTLELGDSALYLCASSFPGGRTEAFFGQGTRLTVV.

This sequence joins TRBV4-1 and TRBJ2-6; either TRBD1 or TRBD2 may fit D (5 bases each). The germline V gene has CDR1 MGHRA and CDR2 YSYEKL. Trimming took 2 bases from V and 0 from J, leaving 11 bases between them. This CDR3 has 17 residues. The CDR3 DNA reads TGCGCCAGCAGCCAAAGGGACGGTAGCTCTGGGGCCAACGTCCTGACTTTC. The encoded protein is CASSQRDGSSGANVLTF.

V is TRBV10-3 and J is TRBJ2-4; D unresolved. V lost 8 bases and J lost 2, with 7 bases in between. The length of the CDR3 is 12 residues. Germline loops: CDR1 ENHRY, CDR2 SYGVKD. Here the CDR3 reads CAIEDTKNIQYF. The CDR3 coding sequence is TGTGCCATCGAGGATACCAAAAACATTCAGTACTTC.

The rearrangement uses TRBV2 and TRBJ2-4, with TRBD1 matching 7 bases. The CDR3 is 14 residues long. With V trimmed by 5 bases and J by 7 bases, 8 bases remained unmatched. Germline CDR1 and CDR2: SNHLY and FYNNEI. The CDR3 coding sequence is TGTGCCAGCAGTTTAGCCGGGACAGATAACATTCAGTACTTC. As protein: CASSLAGTDNIQYF.

This chain connects TRBV7-9 to TRBJ2-7; possible D gene TRBD1, 6 bases. CDR1 and CDR2 from the germline V gene are SEHNR and FQNEAQ (reference sequence). Between the trimmed V and J ends, which lost 2 bases and 2 bases, there was a span of 7 bases. The CDR3 totals 13 residues. The CDR3 DNA reads TGTGCCAGCAGCTTAAAGGGGGCCTACGAGCAGTACTTC. Translated, it gives CASSLKGAYEQYF.

This clone was detected only a few times. This may be a read error, as it is one base from a much larger clone. Other DNA sequences in this specimen translate into the identical CDR3. The chain joins TRBV28 to TRBJ2-1; D not resolved. The germline V gene encodes CDR1 MDHEN and CDR2 SYDVKM. There are 12 residues in the CDR3. V was clipped by 3 bases and J by 0 bases, with 0 bases between them. The CDR3 here is CASSFSYNEQFF. CDR3 nucleotides: TGTGCCAGCAGTTTCTCCTACAATGAGCAGTTCTTC.

The chain joins TRBV5-5 to TRBJ1-2, with D perhaps matching TRBD1 (6 bases). Looked up from germline, CDR1 is SGHKS and CDR2 is YYEKEE (reference sequence). V shed 0 bases and J shed 5 bases, with 14 bases lying between them. This CDR3 is built from 15 residues. The CDR3: CASSLVGGAGYGYTF. CDR3 sequence (DNA): TGTGCCAGCAGCTTGGTGGGGGGCGCAGGATATGGCTACACCTTC.

V usage is TRBV9 and J usage is TRBJ1-2; possible D gene TRBD1, 5 bases. CDR3 length: 16 amino acids. The V gene lost 0 bases and the J gene lost 0 bases, with 12 bases spanning the gap. Germline-derived CDR1 and CDR2 are SGDLS and YYNGEE. The CDR3 sequence: CASSVEAGLSNYGYTF. The CDR3 DNA follows: TGTGCCAGCAGCGTAGAGGCAGGGTTATCTAACTATGGCTACACCTTC.

As for this clone: The junction departs from the called germline gene at one end, perhaps through a read error. This chain uses TRBV7-8 with TRBJ2-7; D perhaps matches TRBD1 (6 bases). CDR3 length: 12 amino acids. Per germline, CDR1 SGHVS and CDR2 FQNEAQ. The CDR3 spells CASSLGGPQPNF. For the CDR3, the DNA is TGTGCCAGCAGCTTAGGGGGGCCACAACCGAACTTC.

This clone was counted between two and nine times. The chain employs TRBV19 and TRBJ1-1; D unclear. Trimming removed 6 bases from V and 1 base from J, with 9 bases in between. This CDR3 spans 13 amino acids. The germline V gene has CDR1 LNHDA and CDR2 SQIVND (reference sequence). CDR3 residues: CASSPLGNTEAFF. CDR3 coding DNA: TGTGCCAGTAGCCCTCTGGGGAACACTGAAGCTTTCTTT.

V is TRBV7-2 and J is TRBJ2-7; D gene uncertain. CDR3 length: 13 residues. Germline CDR1 is SGHTA and CDR2 is FQGNSA. Trimming removed 5 bases from V and 3 bases from J, with 11 bases in between. The CDR3 reads CASSPHRDYEQYF. In DNA form, the CDR3 reads TGTGCCAGCAGCCCCCACAGAGACTACGAGCAGTACTTC.

V is TRBV7-9 and J is TRBJ2-1; TRBD2 matches 15 bases. V shed 5 bases, J shed 3 bases, and the junction held 11 bases outside the gene matches. The germline gives CDR1 SEHNR, CDR2 FQNEAQ (reference sequence). CDR3 size: 19 residues. CDR3 DNA sequence: TGTGCCAGCAGCCCCGACCGGGGACTAGCGGGAGGAGGCTACAATGAGCAGTTCTTC. Translating gives CASSPDRGLAGGGYNEQFF. Looking up the rest from reference TRBV7-9 and TRBJ2-1 gives the full variable domain: DTGVSQNPRHKITKRGQNVTFRCDPISEHNRLYWYRQTLGQGPEFLTYFQNEAQLEKSRLLSDRFSAERPKGSFSTLEIQRTEQGDSAMYLCASSPDRGLAGGGYNEQFFGPGTRLTVL.

This clone was seen only once. J is TRBJ1-4 and V is TRBV7-3; 9 bases are a match to TRBD1. The CDR3 extends over 14 amino acids. Germline-derived CDR1 and CDR2 are SGHTA and FQGTGA. The V and J ends lost 4 bases and 7 bases, in that order; junction bases with no gene match: 4. The CDR3 loop is CASSSDRGFEKLFF. The CDR3 region has the DNA TGTGCCAGCAGCTCGGACAGGGGTTTTGAAAAACTGTTTTTT.

About this clone: This specimen includes other DNA sequences encoding the same CDR3. J is TRBJ1-1 and V is TRBV15; 7 bases are a match to TRBD1. Germline V CDR1 and CDR2: LNHNV, YYDKDF (reference sequence). The CDR3 sequence is 13 residues long. V lost 1 base to trimming and J lost 5 bases; unmatched junction nucleotides: 1. CDR3: CATSRVQGTEAFF. In nucleotides, the CDR3 is TGTGCCACCAGCAGAGTACAGGGGACTGAAGCTTTCTTT.

This chain uses TRBV6-5 with TRBJ2-7; D ambiguous. V shed 6 bases and J shed 0 bases, with 15 bases lying between them. CDR1 and CDR2 from the germline V gene are MNHEY and SVGAGI. This CDR3 is built from 15 residues. The CDR3 nucleotides read TGTGCCAGCAGCTTGCGAGGCCGGATCTCCTACGAGCAGTACTTC. Its protein product is CASSLRGRISYEQYF.

The J gene is TRBJ1-2, the V gene TRBV13; D uncertain. V shed 1 base and J shed 5 bases, with 8 bases lying between them. Per germline, CDR1 PRHDT and CDR2 FYEKMQ (reference sequence). The CDR3 is made up of 13 amino acids. CDR3 residues: CASSLEGVYGYTF. CDR3 bases: TGTGCCAGCAGCTTAGAGGGCGTTTATGGCTACACCTTC.

The chain employs TRBV4-1 and TRBJ2-7; perhaps TRBD2 as D (6 bases). Germline CDR1 and CDR2: MGHRA and YSYEKL. The CDR3 has 14 residues. V was clipped by 2 bases and J by 8 bases, with 16 bases between them. CDR3 sequence: CASSQSSSGPQQYF. Written as DNA, the CDR3 is TGCGCCAGCAGCCAATCGAGTAGCGGTCCCCAGCAGTACTTC.

The chain joins TRBV29-1 to TRBJ1-5; maybe TRBD1 (6 bases). The V and J ends lost 7 bases and 5 bases respectively, with 21 bases between them. This CDR3 comprises 15 residues. CDR1 and CDR2 from the germline V gene are SQVTM and ANQGSEA. The CDR3 here is CSAVNGGQGDQPQHF. CDR3 DNA: TGCAGCGCGGTTAATGGGGGGCAGGGAGATCAGCCCCAGCATTTT.

V gene TRBV2 combines with J gene TRBJ1-5, with D perhaps matching TRBD1 (6 bases). Looked up from germline, CDR1 is SNHLY and CDR2 is FYNNEI. This CDR3 is 15 amino acids long. The V gene lost 4 bases and the J gene lost 4 bases, with 14 bases spanning the gap. The DNA of the CDR3 is TGTGCCAGCAGTGGATGGGGGGGCTCTAATCAGCCCCAGCATTTT. Translating gives CASSGWGGSNQPQHF. The full variable domain, its missing parts supplied by reference TRBV2 and TRBJ1-5, is EPEVTQTPSHQVTQMGQEVILRCVPISNHLYFYWYRQILGQKVEFLVSFYNNEISEKSEIFDDQFSVERPDGSNFTLKIRSTKLEDSAMYFCASSGWGGSNQPQHFGDGTRLSIL.

The J gene is TRBJ1-1, the V gene TRBV6-6; D is unresolved. The CDR3 spans 16 residues. V lost 5 bases to trimming and J lost 0 bases, with 16 bases between them. In germline, CDR1 is MNHNY, CDR2 SVGAGI (reference sequence). CDR3 in amino acids: CASSLDQVVLNTEAFF. DNA of the CDR3: TGTGCCAGCAGTCTGGACCAGGTAGTCTTGAACACTGAAGCTTTCTTT.

As for this clone: The sample contains more than one DNA sequence encoding this CDR3. This chain links TRBV20-1 with TRBJ2-5, with unresolved D. There are 9 residues in the CDR3. With 4 bases removed from V and 3 bases from J, the gap between germline ends came to 0 bases. The V gene's germline CDR1 is DFQATT and CDR2 SNEGSKA (reference sequence). The CDR3 loop is CSAKETQYF. As DNA, the CDR3 is TGCAGTGCTAAAGAGACCCAGTACTTC.

This clone showed up just once. The chain carries TRBV7-2 and TRBJ2-1; D gene uncertain. The CDR3 runs to 16 residues. CDR1 is SGHTA and CDR2 is FQGNSA in the germline V gene. Trimming cost V 4 bases and J 0 bases, with 13 bases left between them. DNA for the CDR3: TGTGCCAGCAGCTCCTCGCTTTGGAGCTCCTACAATGAGCAGTTCTTC. Residues: CASSSSLWSSYNEQFF.

CDR3 DNA sequence: TGTGCCAGCAGTGTAGAGCAGGGGAACTATGGCTACACCTTC. It translates to CASSVEQGNYGYTF. V and J are TRBV28 and TRBJ1-2; the D gene is possibly TRBD1 (6 bases). The CDR3 has 14 residues. V was clipped by 5 bases and J by 2 bases, with 12 bases between them. Germline CDR1 reads MDHEN; CDR2 reads SYDVKM.

The rearrangement uses TRBV11-1 and TRBJ2-2; no firm D call. Trimming cost V 3 bases and J 1 base, with 6 bases left between them. CDR1 SGHAT and CDR2 FQDESV come from the germline V gene (reference sequence). The CDR3 is 14 residues long. The CDR3 DNA is TGTGCCAGCAGCTTCGGCAGGAACACCGGGGAGCTGTTTTTT. Protein sequence: CASSFGRNTGELFF.

This clone was seen only a few times. The CDR3 DNA is TGTGCCTGGAGTTTTCTCGGGAGGCCCTACGAGCAGTACTTC. Its translation: CAWSFLGRPYEQYF. V gene TRBV30 combines with J gene TRBJ2-7; 7 bases fit TRBD2. The CDR3 has 14 residues. CDR1 and CDR2 from the germline V gene are GTSNPN and SVGIG (reference sequence). The V and J ends lost 2 bases and 2 bases, in that order; junction bases with no gene match: 6.

The sample holds a few counts of this clone. V gene TRBV2 combines with J gene TRBJ1-1, with D possibly TRBD1 on 5 matching bases. Trimming left V 4 bases short and J 11 bases short, with 14 bases between. Germline CDR1 SNHLY, CDR2 FYNNEI. The CDR3 covers 12 residues. CDR3 amino acids: CASSGGGPRAFF. The CDR3 DNA sequence: TGTGCCAGCAGTGGGGGGGGTCCCAGGGCTTTCTTT.

The chain recombines TRBV19 with TRBJ2-6; D remains ambiguous. CDR1 and CDR2 from the germline V gene are LNHDA and SQIVND (reference sequence). The CDR3 is 15 residues long. The V gene lost 6 bases and the J gene lost 0 bases, with 9 bases spanning the gap. The CDR3 DNA reads as TGTGCCAGTAGCTCGTATAGCTCTGGGGCCAACGTCCTGACTTTC. This encodes CASSSYSSGANVLTF.

A remark on this clone: Compared with germline, one end of the junction differs, possibly owing to a read error. The chain is built from TRBV2 and TRBJ1-3; a possible D gene is TRBD1 (6 bases). The CDR3 loop spans 13 amino acids. From germline, CDR1 is SNHLY and CDR2 FYNNEI. The CDR3: CASSEAPSSITGF. CDR3 in DNA: TGTGCCAGCAGTGAAGCCCCGAGCTCAATTACAGGGTTT. Filled out from reference TRBV2 and TRBJ1-3, the complete variable domain reads EPEVTQTPSHQVTQMGQEVILRCVPISNHLYFYWYRQILGQKVEFLVSFYNNEISEKSEIFDDQFSVERPDGSNFTLKIRSTKLEDSAMYFCASSEAPSSITGFGEGSWLTVV.

This chain joins TRBV7-3 and TRBJ1-3; D gene ambiguous. V dropped 1 base and J dropped 0 bases, with 13 bases sitting between them. CDR1 and CDR2 (germline): SGHTA, FQGTGA. The CDR3 extends over 17 amino acids. This chain's CDR3 is CASSLNPSLPSGNTIYF. CDR3 bases: TGTGCCAGCAGCTTAAATCCCTCATTGCCCTCTGGAAACACCATATATTTT.